Presented here are 20 T cell receptor beta chains from one specimen sequenced in a study of post-analysis software for immune sequencing data. General study points: TRBV5-6, TRBV5-1 and TRBV20-1 were among 4 or 5 TRBV segments more frequent in patients than controls.

Their antigen targets remain unknown. The library was made from cDNA and included unique molecular identifiers. Each CDR3 protein is one row after TCRdb ran MiXCR on the PCR reads. The data hold some 700,000 distinct CDR3 sequences, with around 60% observed a single time. The sequencing sample was made of blood. These receptors were taken from a girl aged 2-10 years with multiple sclerosis.

This chain joins TRBV6-5 and TRBJ2-2; D gene ambiguous. The CDR3 runs 13 residues. The V gene's germline CDR1 is MNHEY and CDR2 SVGAGI. The V gene lost 4 bases and the J gene lost 7 bases, with 10 bases spanning the gap. This CDR3 reads CASSLVVDGELFF. Here the CDR3 DNA reads TGTGCCAGCAGTTTAGTCGTTGACGGGGAGCTGTTTTTT.

This clonotype was found a few times. The J gene is TRBJ2-1, the V gene TRBV7-9; 7 bases are shared with TRBD2. V lost 3 bases, J lost 0 bases, and 14 bases stayed unmatched. The length of the CDR3 is 19 residues. The germline gives CDR1 SEHNR, CDR2 FQNEAQ (reference sequence). CDR3 sequence reads: CASSLGGLAAWSSYNEQFF. The CDR3 DNA follows: TGTGCCAGCAGCTTGGGAGGGCTAGCGGCATGGAGCTCCTACAATGAGCAGTTCTTC.

The chain joins TRBV4-1 to TRBJ2-3, with D tentatively TRBD1 (5 bases). The CDR3 covers 17 residues. V gave up 0 bases and J gave up 1 base, with 14 bases separating them. CDR1 MGHRA and CDR2 YSYEKL come from the germline V gene. CDR3 coding DNA: TGCGCCAGCAGCCAAGATCAGGGCTTAGGGGGCACAGATACGCAGTATTTT. Translated: CASSQDQGLGGTDTQYF.

This rearrangement joins TRBV14 to TRBJ2-1; no clear D. CDR1 and CDR2 from the germline V gene are SGHDN and FVKESK. This CDR3 is 14 amino acids long. The V end was cut by 4 bases, the J end by 9 bases, with 16 bases between. The CDR3 bases are TGTGCCAGCAGCCTACCTGGGGTCCACAGTGAGCAGTTCTTC. Amino acid sequence: CASSLPGVHSEQFF.

This clonotype was seen just once. The chain links TRBV5-1 to TRBJ1-4; no firm D call. The CDR3 consists of 15 residues. CDR1 is SGHRS and CDR2 is YFSETQ in the germline V gene. Between the trimmed V and J ends, which lost 5 bases and 5 bases, there was a span of 16 bases. In DNA, the CDR3 is TGCGCCAGCAGTCCTTCCGAGGGCAGGAATGAAAAACTGTTTTTT. Protein sequence: CASSPSEGRNEKLFF.

The chain couples TRBV7-2 to TRBJ2-1; 10 nucleotides match TRBD2. The CDR3 spans 18 residues. The germline V gene has CDR1 SGHTA and CDR2 FQGNSA. With V trimmed by 1 base and J by 1 base, 7 bases remained unmatched. CDR3 residues: CASSLVVAGGGSYNEQFF. CDR3 nucleotides: TGTGCCAGCAGCTTAGTGGTAGCGGGGGGCGGGTCCTACAATGAGCAGTTCTTC.

The genes are TRBV20-1 and TRBJ2-7; D unresolved. The end of the DNA fits TRBJ2-5 better, so the J call may be wrong. The germline V gene encodes CDR1 DFQATT and CDR2 SNEGSKA (reference sequence). The CDR3 extends over 12 amino acids. The CDR3 sequence: CSASLPEETQYF. The CDR3 DNA reads TGCAGTGCTAGCCTACCCGAAGAGACCCAGTACTTC.

This sequence joins TRBV27 and TRBJ2-5; D is possibly TRBD1 (6 bases). CDR3 length equals 14 residues. Between the trimmed V and J ends, which lost 6 bases and 5 bases, there was a span of 16 bases. The germline gives CDR1 MNHEY, CDR2 SMNVEV (reference sequence). For the CDR3, the DNA is TGTGCCAGCAGAAGGGGGATCCAGGGGGAGACCCAGTACTTC. Translation gives CASRRGIQGETQYF.

The V gene is TRBV6-4, the J gene TRBJ1-2, with 7 bases identical to TRBD1. The junction had 5 bases not matched to a gene; V was cut back by 3 bases and J by 4 bases. The germline CDR1 and CDR2 sequences are MRHNA and SNTAGT. This CDR3 is built from 14 residues. The CDR3 is CASSDWDSSYGYTF. For the CDR3, the DNA is TGTGCCAGCAGTGATTGGGACAGCTCCTATGGCTACACCTTC.

The chain employs TRBV5-6 and TRBJ2-5; tentative D call: TRBD2 (6 bases). The V end was cut by 4 bases, the J end by 5 bases, with 24 bases between. There are 17 residues in the CDR3. CDR1 and CDR2 (germline): SGHDT, YYEEEE. The CDR3, as DNA: TGTGCCAGCAGCCCAACGCGGGGAGCGGACGGTGTGGAGACCCAGTACTTC. Translated: CASSPTRGADGVETQYF. Together with reference TRBV5-6 and TRBJ2-5, the CDR3 gives the full variable domain: DAGVTQSPTHLIKTRGQQVTLRCSPKSGHDTVSWYQQALGQGPQFIFQYYEEEERQRGNFPDRFSGHQFPNYSSELNVNALLLGDSALYLCASSPTRGADGVETQYFGPGTRLLVL.

V and J are TRBV5-1 and TRBJ2-4; a possible D gene is TRBD1 (5 bases). The V end lost 4 bases, the J end lost 6 bases, and 14 bases lay between the germline ends. Germline assignment: CDR1 SGHRS and CDR2 YFSETQ. The CDR3 runs 14 residues. The CDR3 region is CASSPVGVGNIQYF. The CDR3 nucleotides are TGCGCCAGCAGCCCGGTAGGGGTCGGAAACATTCAGTACTTC.

The chain combines TRBV6-1 with TRBJ2-5; D assignment may be TRBD1 or TRBD2 (6 bases each). The J call is uncertain, as TRBJ2-7 better fits the DNA end. CDR1 is MNHNS and CDR2 is SASEGT in the germline V gene. This CDR3 contains 11 residues. This chain's CDR3 is CASRRGDEQYF. CDR3 nucleotide sequence: TGTGCCAGCCGGAGGGGGGACGAGCAGTACTTC.

The chain recombines TRBV9 with TRBJ2-7, with D tentatively TRBD2 (6 bases). Between the trimmed V and J ends, which lost 0 bases and 4 bases, there was a span of 11 bases. CDR1 and CDR2 from the germline V gene are SGDLS and YYNGEE. This CDR3 comprises 14 residues. The CDR3 region has the DNA TGTGCCAGCAGCGTAGGGGGGGTAGATTACGAGCAGTACTTC. Translating gives CASSVGGVDYEQYF.

This clonotype was counted only a few times. V and J are TRBV7-2 and TRBJ1-4; 9 nucleotides align to TRBD1. The CDR3 runs 14 residues. Germline CDR1 and CDR2: SGHTA and FQGNSA. Trimming removed 5 bases from V and 8 bases from J; junction bases left unmatched: 6. The CDR3 region has the DNA TGTGCCAGCAGCCTCCGGGACAGGGTCGAAAAACTGTTTTTT. Its protein is CASSLRDRVEKLFF.

CDR3 DNA sequence: TGTGCCAGTAGTGCCTCGACAGAGGATACGCAGTATTTT. This translates into CASSASTEDTQYF. This sequence joins TRBV19 and TRBJ2-3, with a tentative D call TRBD1 (5 bases). CDR1 and CDR2 (germline): LNHDA, SQIVND (reference sequence). Trimming shortened V by 5 bases and J by 6 bases, and 12 bases separated the two germline ends. The CDR3 is made up of 13 amino acids.

V usage is TRBV6-6 and J usage is TRBJ2-1; D tentatively reads TRBD1 or TRBD2 (6 bases each). Trimming removed 6 bases from V and 3 bases from J, with 12 bases in between. The length of the CDR3 is 14 residues. Germline-derived CDR1 and CDR2 are MNHNY and SVGAGI (reference sequence). In DNA form, the CDR3 reads TGTGCCAGCAGACCCAAGGGGGGCTACAATGAGCAGTTCTTC. Protein: CASRPKGGYNEQFF.

The rearrangement links TRBV6-2 or TRBV6-3 to TRBJ2-5, with D hard to call. The CDR3 is 12 amino acids. Trimming removed 2 bases at V and 11 bases at J, with 12 bases between. The germline CDR1 and CDR2 sequences are MNHEY and SVGEGT. The CDR3 DNA sequence: TGTGCCAGCAGTTACAAGACCTCGCAGCAGTACTTC. Translating gives CASSYKTSQQYF.

The J gene is TRBJ1-2, the V gene TRBV12-3 or TRBV12-4; possibly TRBD1 for D (5 bases). This CDR3 region has 12 residues. V was shortened by 6 bases and J by 10 bases, with 15 bases between the two germline ends. In nucleotides, the CDR3 is TGTGCCAGCAGCCTACCAAGGGGCCCCTACACCTTC. Translated: CASSLPRGPYTF.

The V and J genes are TRBV7-6 and TRBJ2-7; 8 bases fit TRBD2. The length of the CDR3 is 15 residues. Germline V gene lookup returns CDR1 SGHVS and CDR2 FNYEAQ. The V gene end was trimmed by 5 bases and the J gene end by 3 bases; junction bases not matched to a gene: 9. The CDR3 nucleotides are TGTGCCAGCAGCCCCACCGCAGCGGGAGTCTACGAGCAGTACTTC. Amino acids: CASSPTAAGVYEQYF.

This clonotype is a singleton in its sample. CDR3 in DNA: TGTGCCAGCAGCCAAGCGGGGGGGTCACTCAATGAGCAGTTCTTC. Protein sequence: CASSQAGGSLNEQFF. This chain links TRBV4-2 with TRBJ2-1; 8 bases align to TRBD2. CDR1 and CDR2 (germline): LGHNA, YNFKEQ. Trimming cost V 1 base and J 6 bases; bases outside gene matches: 5. The CDR3 length is 15 residues.